The clone carrying this T cell receptor (beta chain) was seen only once. The data are from a study of T cell changes during pregnancy in multiple sclerosis. Measured with immunoSEQ multiplex PCR; TCRdb has only the in-frame clones, and not every one. The sample holds about 39,000 clones, 90% to 95% seen once. The TCR originated in a female donor with multiple sclerosis, enrolled in a pregnancy study. Sample: CD4+ T cells from peripheral blood mononuclear cells, taken in the first trimester of pregnancy.

CDR3 region: CASSQDLPGSGNTIYF. The CDR3 nucleotides are TGTGCCAGCAGCCAAGATCTTCCAGGGTCTGGAAACACCATATATTTT. V and J are TRBV14 and TRBJ1-3; D possibly corresponds to TRBD1 (5 bases). The CDR3 covers 16 residues. With 0 bases removed from V and 1 base from J, the gap between germline ends came to 10 bases. Germline V gene lookup returns CDR1 SGHDN and CDR2 FVKESK. Looking up the rest from reference TRBV14 and TRBJ1-3 gives the full variable domain: EAGVTQFPSHSVIEKGQTVTLRCDPISGHDNLYWYRRVMGKEIKFLLHFVKESKQDESGMPNNRFLAERTGGTYSTLKVQPAELEDSGVYFCASSQDLPGSGNTIYFGEGSWLTVV.